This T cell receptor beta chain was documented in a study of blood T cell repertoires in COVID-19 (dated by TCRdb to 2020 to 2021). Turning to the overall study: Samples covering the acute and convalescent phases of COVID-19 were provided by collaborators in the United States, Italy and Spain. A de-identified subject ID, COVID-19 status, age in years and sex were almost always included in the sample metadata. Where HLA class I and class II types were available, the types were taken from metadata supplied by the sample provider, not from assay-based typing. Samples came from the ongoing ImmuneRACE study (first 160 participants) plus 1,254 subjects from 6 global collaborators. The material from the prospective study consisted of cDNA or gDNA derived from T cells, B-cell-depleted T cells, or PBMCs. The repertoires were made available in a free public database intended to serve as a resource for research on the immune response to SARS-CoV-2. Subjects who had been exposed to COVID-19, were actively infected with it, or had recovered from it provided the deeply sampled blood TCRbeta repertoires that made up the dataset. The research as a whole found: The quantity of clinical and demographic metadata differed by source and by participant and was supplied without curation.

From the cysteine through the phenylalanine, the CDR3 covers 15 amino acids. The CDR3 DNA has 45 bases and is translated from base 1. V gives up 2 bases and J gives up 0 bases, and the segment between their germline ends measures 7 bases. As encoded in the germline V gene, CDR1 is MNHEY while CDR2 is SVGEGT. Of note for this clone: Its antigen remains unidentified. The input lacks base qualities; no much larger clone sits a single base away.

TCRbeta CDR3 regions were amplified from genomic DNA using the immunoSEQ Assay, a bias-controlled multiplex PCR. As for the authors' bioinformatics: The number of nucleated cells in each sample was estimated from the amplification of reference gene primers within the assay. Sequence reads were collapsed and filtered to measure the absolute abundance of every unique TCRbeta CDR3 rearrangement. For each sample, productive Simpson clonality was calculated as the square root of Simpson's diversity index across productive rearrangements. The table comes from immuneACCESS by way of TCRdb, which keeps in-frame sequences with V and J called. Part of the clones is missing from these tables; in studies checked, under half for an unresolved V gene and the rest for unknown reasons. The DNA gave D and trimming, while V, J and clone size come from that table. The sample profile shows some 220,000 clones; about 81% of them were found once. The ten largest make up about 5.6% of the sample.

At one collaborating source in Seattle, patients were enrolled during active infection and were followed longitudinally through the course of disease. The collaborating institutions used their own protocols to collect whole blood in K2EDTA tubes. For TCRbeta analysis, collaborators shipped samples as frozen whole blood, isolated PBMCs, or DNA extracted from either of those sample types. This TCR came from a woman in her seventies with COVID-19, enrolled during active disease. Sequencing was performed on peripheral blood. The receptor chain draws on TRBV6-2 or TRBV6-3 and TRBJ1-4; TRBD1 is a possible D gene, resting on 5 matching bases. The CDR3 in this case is CASSYGDSTNEKLFF. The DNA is TGTGCCAGCAGTTACGGGGACTCAACTAATGAAAAACTGTTTTTT.